This T cell receptor (beta chain) was sequenced in a study of blood T cell repertoires in COVID-19. Authors' methods: The authors estimated nucleated cell counts from reference gene primer amplification. The table came from immunoSEQ multiplex PCR; TCRdb's copy has only in-frame clones and leaves some out. Clone size and V and J calls were adopted from that table, with D and trimming inferred from the DNA. The profile covers around 380,000 clones, with approximately 89% appearing a single time and 1.3% taken by the ten largest. This clonotype was sampled from a man aged 30 to 45 who had recovered from COVID-19. Sequenced: PBMCs or T cells enriched from blood (not recorded which).

CDR3: CASSVMGLVSETQYF. Written as DNA, the CDR3 is TGTGCCAGCAGCGTAATGGGACTAGTCTCCGAGACCCAGTACTTC. The chain has TRBV9 and TRBJ2-5; 8 bases match TRBD2. Germline trimming cut 1 base from V and 5 bases from J; bases unmatched to any gene: 7. This CDR3 has 15 amino acids. Germline V gene lookup returns CDR1 SGDLS and CDR2 YYNGEE.